Below, one T cell receptor beta chain is given with its context. The antigen remains unidentified. This sample is part of a study of vaccination and CD4 T cells after COVID-19. Study-wide background: Post-COVID draws came a median around 100 days after diagnosis (range 35 to 161).

Cultured CD4+ T cell DNA underwent sequencing with the Oncomine TCR Beta short-read assay. TCRdb processed the PCR reads anew with MiXCR; each CDR3 protein has one entry. Among about 21,000 distinct CDR3 sequences listed, roughly 50% were seen once. This sample's treatment: approximately 11-day PBMC culture with coronavirus spike peptide pools or control peptides (ViraFEST assay). Under 2.5 million PBMCs were grown per well alongside about 10 IU/ml IL-2 and roughly 9.4 ug/ml peptide pools. The length of the CDR3 is 14 residues. CDR1 and CDR2 from the germline V gene are DFQATT and SNEGSKA (reference sequence). Trimming left V 5 bases short and J 0 bases short, with 13 bases between.

This receptor was identified in a human donor with COVID-19. The gene calls are TRBV20-1 and TRBJ1-1, with a weak D call TRBD1 (6 bases). The source material was cultured CD4+ T cells from blood. In DNA, the CDR3 is TGCAGTGCTCCCGACCGGACAGTGAACACTGAAGCTTTCTTT. Translated, it gives CSAPDRTVNTEAFF.